Sequencing of this TCR beta chain was carried out in a study of T cells after somatic rescue of genetic block. V lost 1 base and J 0 bases, leaving 13 bases between the germline ends. The CDR3 contains 17 residues. Germline CDR1 is SGHRS and CDR2 is YFSETQ. Profiling relied on immunoSEQ multiplex PCR, and the TCRdb table lists in-frame clones only, not all of them. The data show roughly 110,000 clones, just over 90% seen once. The TCR originated in a woman between 18 and 29 years old. V gene TRBV5-1 combines with J gene TRBJ1-4; TRBD1 is a possible D gene (6 bases). Sequencing was performed on peripheral blood mononuclear cells (PBMCs). Here the CDR3 DNA reads TGCGCCAGCAGCTTGAGGGGGGAAGTTGCAACTAATGAAAAACTGTTTTTT. Translation: CASSLRGEVATNEKLFF.